This T cell receptor (beta chain) was captured by sequencing in a study of patients and donors after allogeneic stem cell transplantation. TCRdb called the RT-PCR reads again in MiXCR, with one record for every CDR3 protein. The table lists approximately 170,000 distinct CDR3 sequences, 24% of them singletons. V lost 0 bases, J lost 7 bases, and 10 bases lay in between. Germline V lookup: CDR1 SGHAT, CDR2 FQNNGV. This CDR3 is built from 14 residues. The sample holds a few counts of this clonotype. The TCR was taken from a human donor who was either an allogeneic HSCT recipient or a stem cell or donor lymphocyte infusion donor (not recorded which). It is not recorded whose cells these are; they may come from a transplant donor. Material for sequencing was blood, either unsorted or a sorted T cell fraction (not recorded which). V and J are TRBV11-2 and TRBJ2-4; D remains ambiguous. The CDR3: CASSLDLGVNIQYF. The CDR3 DNA sequence: TGTGCCAGCAGCTTAGATCTCGGAGTGAACATTCAGTACTTC.